A selection of T cell receptor beta chains follows, all from one sample in a study of cytomegalovirus exposure and HLA in healthy donors. Sequencing used immunoSEQ multiplex PCR; TCRdb keeps in-frame clones, though not all of them. The sample lists about 130,000 clones, approximately 82% occurring once. The sequencing input was PBMCs. Receptors were obtained from a female donor in good health and CMV-seronegative. Each CDR3 is given with its conserved first and last residue. Each record gives: V gene, J gene, D gene, clone size, CDR3 DNA, CDR3 protein. D genes are given only for firm matches. Where a row states a size, it is once, few, many or the class of an expanded clone; other rows omit it.

V: TRBV5-4
J: TRBJ2-2
D: TRBD1
size: NA
DNA: TGTGCCAGCAGCCCTGGACAGGGACGGTACACCGGGGAGCTGTTTTTT
CDR3: CASSPGQGRYTGELFF

V: TRBV28
J: TRBJ1-1
D: NA
size: NA
DNA: TGTGCCAGCAGTTTAGTACGAACAGAGAACACTGAAGCTTTCTTT
CDR3: CASSLVRTENTEAFF

V: TRBV5-1
J: TRBJ2-2
D: TRBD1
size: NA
DNA: TGCGCCAGCAGCTGGGGGACAGGGGCCGGGGAGCTGTTTTTT
CDR3: CASSWGTGAGELFF

V: TRBV7-8
J: TRBJ1-3
D: NA
size: NA
DNA: TGTGCCAGCAGCATCCGGCGGGGGAGCTCTGGAAACACCATATATTTT
CDR3: CASSIRRGSSGNTIYF

V: TRBV18
J: TRBJ2-3
D: TRBD1
size: NA
DNA: TGTGCCAGCTCACCGGGGACAGCAGATACGCAGTATTTT
CDR3: CASSPGTADTQYF

V: TRBV19
J: TRBJ1-4
D: TRBD1
size: NA
DNA: TGTGCCAGTTCAGGAGAGACAGGGGCGGTTTATGGTAATGAAAAACTGTTTTTT
CDR3: CASSGETGAVYGNEKLFF

V: TRBV27
J: TRBJ1-2
D: TRBD1
size: NA
DNA: TGTGCCAGCAGTCCCCTGGGGACAGGGGACTATGGCTACACCTTC
CDR3: CASSPLGTGDYGYTF

V: TRBV13
J: TRBJ2-3
D: TRBD2
size: NA
DNA: TGTGCCAGCAGCCCAGAAGGGACTAGCGGGTTTGCTAGCACAGATACGCAGTATTTT
CDR3: CASSPEGTSGFASTDTQYF

V: TRBV18
J: TRBJ2-7
D: TRBD1
size: NA
DNA: TGTGCCAGCTCACCGGACAGGACCTACGAGCAGTACTTC
CDR3: CASSPDRTYEQYF

V: TRBV30
J: TRBJ1-2
D: NA
size: once
DNA: TGTGCCTGGAGTGCTAAAAACTATGGCTACACCTTC
CDR3: CAWSAKNYGYTF

V: TRBV30
J: TRBJ1-1
D: NA
size: NA
DNA: TGTGCCTCCCTTGTGGGGGGAATGAACACTGAAGCTTTCTTT
CDR3: CASLVGGMNTEAFF

V: TRBV19
J: TRBJ1-5
D: NA
size: NA
DNA: TGTGCCAGTAGTATCCGGGACACCAATCAGCCCCAGCATTTT
CDR3: CASSIRDTNQPQHF